These 5 T cell receptor beta chains were sequenced from one sample in a study of shared clonotypes between healthy human individuals. Data came from immunoSEQ multiplex PCR; TCRdb stores just in-frame clones and leaves some out. The sample contains more than 850,000 clones, around 78% of which appear only once. The sample was memory CD4+ T cells from PBMCs. The subset denotes: CD45RA-negative fraction. Source of these receptors: a man between 18 and 29 years old in good health. Some clones in this sample may be carry-over from other donors' samples.

About this clone itself: The identical CDR3 is also encoded by other nucleotide sequences in the sample. This chain links TRBV9 with TRBJ2-6; the D is unclear. The CDR3 has 14 amino acids. V was cut by 3 bases and J by 3 bases, with 7 bases left in between. Germline lookup yields CDR1 SGDLS and CDR2 YYNGEE. CDR3 nucleotides: TGTGCCAGCAGCGCCCGGAGTGGGGCCAACGTCCTGACTTTC. The encoded protein is CASSARSGANVLTF.

V gene TRBV6-1 combines with J gene TRBJ1-5, with 7 bases identical to TRBD1. Germline-derived CDR1 and CDR2 are MNHNS and SASEGT. Trimming cost V 4 bases and J 7 bases; bases outside gene matches: 10. This CDR3 spans 15 amino acids. Here the CDR3 reads CASSGQDRVGQPQHF. The CDR3 nucleotides are TGTGCCAGCAGTGGACAAGACAGGGTTGGGCAGCCCCAGCATTTT.

The chain has TRBV7-9 and TRBJ2-7; D not resolved. The germline V and J ends were trimmed by 3 bases and 2 bases, with 8 bases remaining between them. The germline V gene encodes CDR1 SEHNR and CDR2 FQNEAQ (reference sequence). The CDR3 has 13 amino acids. The DNA for the CDR3 is TGTGCCAGCAGCTTCGCAGGAACCTACGAGCAGTACTTC. Protein: CASSFAGTYEQYF.

The chain recombines TRBV9 with TRBJ1-1, with a possible D match to TRBD1 (6 bases). The CDR3 contains 15 residues. Per the germline V gene, CDR1 is SGDLS and CDR2 is YYNGEE. The V end was cut by 3 bases, the J end by 5 bases, with 17 bases between. This CDR3 is CASSAWGQGRTEAFF. In DNA, the CDR3 is TGTGCCAGCAGCGCCTGGGGGCAGGGCAGGACTGAAGCTTTCTTT.

This clone appeared a single time. The genes are TRBV4-3 and TRBJ1-2, with a possible D match to TRBD1 (6 bases). The CDR3 spans 14 residues. Germline CDR1 LGHNA, CDR2 YSLEER. Trimming shortened V by 4 bases and J by 0 bases, and 9 bases separated the two germline ends. Here the CDR3 DNA reads TGCGCCAGCAGCCTTACAGGGACTAACTATGGCTACACCTTC. Its protein product is CASSLTGTNYGYTF.